The entry that follows covers one T cell receptor beta chain sequence. Its antigen is not yet known. No clone much larger than this one lies a single base away; base qualities are absent. This entry comes from a study of blood T cell repertoires in COVID-19 (dated by TCRdb to the early 2020s). About the full investigation: Collaborator samples came from the United States, Italy and Spain and covered acute and convalescent phases of COVID-19. Where available, HLA class I and class II types were obtained from metadata supplied by the sample provider rather than from assay-based typing. Subjects who had been exposed to COVID-19, were actively infected with it, or had recovered from it provided the deeply sampled blood TCRbeta repertoires that made up the dataset. The repertoires were released in a freely available public database intended as a resource for research on the immune response to SARS-CoV-2. Sample metadata almost always included a de-identified subject ID, COVID-19 status, age in years and sex. The samples were drawn from the first 160 participants of the ongoing ImmuneRACE study and from over a thousand subjects provided by 6 global collaborators. The prospective study material was composed of cDNA or gDNA derived from T cells, B-cell-depleted T cells, or PBMCs. On the study overall, not on this receptor specifically: How much clinical and demographic metadata was included differed by source and by participant, and the metadata was provided uncurated.

TCRbeta CDR3 regions were amplified from genomic DNA using the immunoSEQ Assay, a bias-controlled multiplex PCR. The published analysis was carried out like this. Nucleated cell counts per sample were estimated from amplification of reference gene primers within the assay. To quantify the absolute abundance of each unique TCRbeta CDR3 rearrangement, sequence reads were collapsed and filtered. For each sample, productive Simpson clonality was calculated as the square root of Simpson's diversity index across productive rearrangements. TCRdb took over this immuneACCESS table, retaining in-frame rearrangements with V and J assigned. Such tables are incomplete; in checked studies, under half of the missing clones stem from an unresolved V gene, and the remainder is unexplained. D and trimming were read from the DNA, whereas the V and J calls and clone size are those reported in that table. The sample table holds 150,000 to 200,000 clones, of which approximately 80% were seen once. Roughly 6.4% of the sample is held by the ten biggest clonotypes.

Counted from cysteine to phenylalanine, this CDR3 has 13 amino acids. Only the CDR3 portion is preserved as DNA: 39 bases, with reading frame beginning at the first base. CDR1 SNHLY and CDR2 FYNNEI were looked up in the germline V gene. Compared with germline, V lacks 4 bases and J lacks 12 bases; bases without a gene match: 11. Each collaborating institution followed its own protocols to collect whole blood in K2EDTA tubes. Collaborator samples were shipped for TCRbeta analysis as frozen whole blood, isolated PBMCs, or DNA extracted from either sample type. The clonotype originates from a man between 60 and 75 years old with acute or convalescent COVID-19. Sequencing was performed on peripheral blood. The chain uses TRBV2 and TRBJ1-2; 7 bases in between match TRBD1. Here the CDR3 is given as CASSATLQGIDTF. The DNA is as follows: TGTGCCAGCAGTGCTACCTTACAGGGGATCGACACCTTC.